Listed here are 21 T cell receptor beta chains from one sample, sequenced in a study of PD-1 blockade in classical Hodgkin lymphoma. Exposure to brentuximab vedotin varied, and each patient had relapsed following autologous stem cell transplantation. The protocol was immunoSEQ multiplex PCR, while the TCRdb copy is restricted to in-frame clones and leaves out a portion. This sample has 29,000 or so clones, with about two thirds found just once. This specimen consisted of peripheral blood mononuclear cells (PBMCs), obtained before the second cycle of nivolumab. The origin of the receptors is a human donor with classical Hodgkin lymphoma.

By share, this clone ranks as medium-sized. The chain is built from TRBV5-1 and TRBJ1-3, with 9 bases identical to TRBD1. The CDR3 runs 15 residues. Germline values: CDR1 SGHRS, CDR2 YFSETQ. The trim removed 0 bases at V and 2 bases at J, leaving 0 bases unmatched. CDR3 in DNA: TGCGCCAGCAGCTTGGGGACAGGGGCTGGAAACACCATATATTTT. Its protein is CASSLGTGAGNTIYF.

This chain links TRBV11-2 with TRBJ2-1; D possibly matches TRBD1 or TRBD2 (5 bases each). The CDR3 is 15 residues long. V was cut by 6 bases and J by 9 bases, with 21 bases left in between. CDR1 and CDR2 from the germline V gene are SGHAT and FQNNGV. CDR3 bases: TGTGCCAGCAGTCCCCTGAGGGGAACTGCCCCTGAGCAGTTCTTC. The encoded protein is CASSPLRGTAPEQFF.

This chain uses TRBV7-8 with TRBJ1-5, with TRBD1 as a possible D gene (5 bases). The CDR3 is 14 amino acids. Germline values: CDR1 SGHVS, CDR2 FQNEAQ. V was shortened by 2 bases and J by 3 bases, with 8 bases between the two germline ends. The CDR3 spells CASSLQGNNQPQHF. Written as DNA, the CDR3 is TGTGCCAGCAGCTTACAGGGAAACAATCAGCCCCAGCATTTT.

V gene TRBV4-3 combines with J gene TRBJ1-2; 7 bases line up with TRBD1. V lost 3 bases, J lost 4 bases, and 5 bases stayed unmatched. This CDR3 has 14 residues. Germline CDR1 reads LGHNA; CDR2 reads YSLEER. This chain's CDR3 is CASSHHGQVYGYTF. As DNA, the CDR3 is TGCGCCAGCAGCCACCACGGACAGGTCTATGGCTACACCTTC.

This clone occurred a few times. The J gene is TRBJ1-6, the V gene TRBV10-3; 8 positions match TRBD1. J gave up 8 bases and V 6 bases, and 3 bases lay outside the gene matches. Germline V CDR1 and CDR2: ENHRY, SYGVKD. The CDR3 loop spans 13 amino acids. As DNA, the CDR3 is TGTGCCATCAGGGACAGGGCGGATTCACCCCTCCACTTT. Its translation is CAIRDRADSPLHF.

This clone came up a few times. The CDR3 reads CASSASSYNEQFF. The CDR3 DNA follows: TGTGCCAGCAGTGCCAGCTCCTACAATGAGCAGTTCTTC. The chain carries TRBV2 and TRBJ2-1; D is ambiguous. The CDR3 is 13 amino acids. Trimming took 4 bases from V and 0 from J, leaving 4 bases between them. The germline V gene has CDR1 SNHLY and CDR2 FYNNEI.

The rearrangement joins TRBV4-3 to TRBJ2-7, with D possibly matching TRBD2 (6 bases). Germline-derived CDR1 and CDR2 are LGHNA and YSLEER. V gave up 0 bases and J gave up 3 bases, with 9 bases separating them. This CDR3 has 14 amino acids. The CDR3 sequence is CASSQEEGFYEQYF. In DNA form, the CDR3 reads TGCGCCAGCAGCCAAGAGGAGGGTTTCTACGAGCAGTACTTC.

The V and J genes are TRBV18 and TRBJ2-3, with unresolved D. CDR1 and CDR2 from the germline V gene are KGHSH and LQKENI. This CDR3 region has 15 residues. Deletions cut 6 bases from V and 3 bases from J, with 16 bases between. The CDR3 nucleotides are TGTGCCAGCTCGCTTAGTTCTCCTAGAACAGATACGCAGTATTTT. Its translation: CASSLSSPRTDTQYF.

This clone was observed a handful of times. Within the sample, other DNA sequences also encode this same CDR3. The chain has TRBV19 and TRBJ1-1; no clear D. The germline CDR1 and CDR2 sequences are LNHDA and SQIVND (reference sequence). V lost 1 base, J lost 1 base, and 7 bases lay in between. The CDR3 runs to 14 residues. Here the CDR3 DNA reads TGTGCCAGTAGTATAGGACGGGCGAACACTGAAGCTTTCTTT. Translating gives CASSIGRANTEAFF. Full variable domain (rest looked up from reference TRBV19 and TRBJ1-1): DGGITQSPKYLFRKEGQNVTLSCEQNLNHDAMYWYRQDPGQGLRLIYYSQIVNDFQKGDIAEGYSVSREKKESFPLTVTSAQKNPTAFYLCASSIGRANTEAFFGQGTRLTVV.

DNA for the CDR3: TGTGCCAGCAGTCAGGGTCGACGACAGGGTACGCAGTATTTT. Its translation is CASSQGRRQGTQYF. The chain has TRBV6-6 and TRBJ2-3; 7 nucleotides line up with TRBD1. V gave up 5 bases and J gave up 8 bases; unmatched junction bases: 10. Germline values: CDR1 MNHNY, CDR2 SVGAGI (reference sequence). CDR3 length: 14 amino acids.

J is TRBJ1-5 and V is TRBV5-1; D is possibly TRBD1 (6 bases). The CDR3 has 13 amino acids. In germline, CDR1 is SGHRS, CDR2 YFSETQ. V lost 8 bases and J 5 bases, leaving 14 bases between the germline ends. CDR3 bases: TGCGCCAGTAGTACACAGGGTGATCAGCCCCAGCATTTT. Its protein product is CASSTQGDQPQHF.

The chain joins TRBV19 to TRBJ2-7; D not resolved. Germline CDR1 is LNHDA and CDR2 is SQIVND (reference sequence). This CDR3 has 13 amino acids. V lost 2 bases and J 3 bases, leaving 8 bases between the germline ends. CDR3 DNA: TGTGCCAGTAGTATATCAGGTTACTACGAGCAGTACTTC. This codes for CASSISGYYEQYF.

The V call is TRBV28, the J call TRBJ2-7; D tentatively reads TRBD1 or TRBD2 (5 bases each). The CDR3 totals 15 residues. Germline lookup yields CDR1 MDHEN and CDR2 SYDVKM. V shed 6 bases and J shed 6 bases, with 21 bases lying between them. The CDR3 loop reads CASRPGTKLYAEQYV. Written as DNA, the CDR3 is TGTGCCAGCAGGCCCGGGACCAAGCTTTATGCCGAGCAGTACGTC.

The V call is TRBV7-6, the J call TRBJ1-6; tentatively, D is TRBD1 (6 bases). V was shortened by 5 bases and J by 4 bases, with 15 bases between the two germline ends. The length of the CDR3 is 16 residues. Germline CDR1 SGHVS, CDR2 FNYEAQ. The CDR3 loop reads CASSPQGGGYNSPLHF. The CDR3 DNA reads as TGTGCCAGCAGCCCACAGGGCGGGGGATATAATTCACCCCTCCACTTT. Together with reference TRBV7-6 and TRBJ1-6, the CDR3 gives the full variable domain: GAGVSQSPRYKVTKRGQDVALRCDPISGHVSLYWYRQALGQGPEFLTYFNYEAQQDKSGLPNDRFSAERPEGSISTLTIQRTEQRDSAMYRCASSPQGGGYNSPLHFGNGTRLTVT.

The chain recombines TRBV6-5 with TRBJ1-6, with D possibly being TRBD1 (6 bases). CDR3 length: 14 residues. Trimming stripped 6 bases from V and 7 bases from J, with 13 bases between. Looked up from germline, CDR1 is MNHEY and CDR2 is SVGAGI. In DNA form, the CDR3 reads TGTGCCAGCAGCCCCGACAGGCTCAATTCACCCCTCCACTTT. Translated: CASSPDRLNSPLHF.

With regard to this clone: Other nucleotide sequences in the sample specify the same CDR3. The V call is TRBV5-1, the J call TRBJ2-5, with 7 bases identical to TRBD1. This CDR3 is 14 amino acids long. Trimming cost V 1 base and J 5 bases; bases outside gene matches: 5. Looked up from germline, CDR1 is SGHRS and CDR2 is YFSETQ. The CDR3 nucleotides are TGCGCCAGCAGCTTGTCCGGACAGGCGGAGACCCAGTACTTC. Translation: CASSLSGQAETQYF. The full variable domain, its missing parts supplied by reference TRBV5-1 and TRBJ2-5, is KAGVTQTPRYLIKTRGQQVTLSCSPISGHRSVSWYQQTPGQGLQFLFEYFSETQRNKGNFPGRFSGRQFSNSRSEMNVSTLELGDSALYLCASSLSGQAETQYFGPGTRLLVL.

DNA for the CDR3: TGTGCCAGCAGTTTGACAGATACGCAGTATTTT. Protein sequence: CASSLTDTQYF. The chain combines TRBV6-6 with TRBJ2-3; D unclear. V dropped 4 bases and J dropped 3 bases, with 2 bases sitting between them. The CDR3 extends over 11 amino acids. The V gene's germline CDR1 is MNHNY and CDR2 SVGAGI (reference sequence).

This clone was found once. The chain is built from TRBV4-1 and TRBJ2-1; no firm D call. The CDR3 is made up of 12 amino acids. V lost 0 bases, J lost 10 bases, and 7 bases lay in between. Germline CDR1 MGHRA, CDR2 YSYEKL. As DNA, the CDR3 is TGCGCCAGCAGCCAAGATGAGGTGGAGCAGTTCTTC. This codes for CASSQDEVEQFF.

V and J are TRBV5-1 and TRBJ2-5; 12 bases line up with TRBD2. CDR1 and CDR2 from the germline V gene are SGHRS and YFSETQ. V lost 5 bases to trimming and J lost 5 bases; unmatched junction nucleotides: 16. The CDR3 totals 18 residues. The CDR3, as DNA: TGCGCCAGCAGTTATACTAGCGGGGGGCGAACCGGGCAGGAGACCCAGTACTTC. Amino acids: CASSYTSGGRTGQETQYF.

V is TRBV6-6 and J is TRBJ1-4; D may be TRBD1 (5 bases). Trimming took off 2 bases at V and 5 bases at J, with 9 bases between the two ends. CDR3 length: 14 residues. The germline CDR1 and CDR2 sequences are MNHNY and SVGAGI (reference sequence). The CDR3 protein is CASSYNQGNEKLFF. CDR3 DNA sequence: TGTGCCAGCAGTTACAACCAGGGAAATGAAAAACTGTTTTTT.

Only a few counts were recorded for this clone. This CDR3 is CASSYRRGRRSGANTEAFF. The CDR3 DNA reads as TGTGCCAGCAGCTACAGGAGGGGACGACGCTCGGGGGCGAACACTGAAGCTTTCTTT. The V call is TRBV5-6, the J call TRBJ1-1; perhaps TRBD1 as D (6 bases). The length of the CDR3 is 19 residues. In germline, CDR1 is SGHDT, CDR2 YYEEEE. V lost 3 bases and J 1 base, leaving 25 bases between the germline ends.